A selection of T cell receptor beta chains follows, all from one sample in a study of blood T cell repertoires in COVID-19. TCRdb keeps only in-frame clones here, not all; method: immunoSEQ multiplex PCR. The sample has some 150,000 clones, almost 85% seen once; the top ten hold just under 3%. Sample: peripheral blood. Every receptor here comes from a man aged 45-60 years with acute or convalescent COVID-19. Each CDR3 is given with its conserved first and last residue. D genes are given only for firm matches.

D,length,J,V,DNA,CDR3
-,15,TRBJ2-2,TRBV24-1,TGTGCCACCAGTGCCACAGGGTCGTACACCGGGGAGCTGTTTTTT,CATSATGSYTGELFF
-,16,TRBJ2-3,TRBV6-4,TGTGCCAGCAGTGATTTCTTCAGTCGGGGGACAGATACGCAGTATTTT,CASSDFFSRGTDTQYF
TRBD2,16,TRBJ2-1,TRBV18,TGTGCCAGCTCAACCTTCCCGGGAGGGTCCTACAATGAGCAGTTCTTC,CASSTFPGGSYNEQFF
TRBD1,15,TRBJ1-4,TRBV18,TGTGCCAGCTCAACAGGGACAGGAGTTTTTGAAAAACTGTTTTTT,CASSTGTGVFEKLFF
TRBD2,15,TRBJ2-7,TRBV7-8,TGTGCCAGCAGCTTAGATGGGAGGGCCTTAGGGGAGCAGTACTTC,CASSLDGRALGEQYF
TRBD2,15,TRBJ2-3,TRBV24-1,TGTGCCACCAGTCTCACTAGCGGGGGCACAGATACGCAGTATTTT,CATSLTSGGTDTQYF
TRBD1,19,TRBJ1-3,TRBV7-8,TGTGCCAGCAGCCGGAGTAGGCCAGGGGGCTCCTCCTCTGGAAACACCATATATTTT,CASSRSRPGGSSSGNTIYF
-,15,TRBJ1-6,TRBV18,TGTGCCAGCCGAGGAGGGGCACGGCCAAATTCACCCCTCCACTTT,CASRGGARPNSPLHF
TRBD2,15,TRBJ2-2,TRBV19,TGTGCCAGTAGCAACCTAGCGGGAGGCGGCGGGGAGCTGTTTTTT,CASSNLAGGGGELFF
TRBD2,15,TRBJ2-1,TRBV18,TGTGCCAGCTCACCACTGGCGGGAGGGCGAAATGAGCAGTTCTTC,CASSPLAGGRNEQFF